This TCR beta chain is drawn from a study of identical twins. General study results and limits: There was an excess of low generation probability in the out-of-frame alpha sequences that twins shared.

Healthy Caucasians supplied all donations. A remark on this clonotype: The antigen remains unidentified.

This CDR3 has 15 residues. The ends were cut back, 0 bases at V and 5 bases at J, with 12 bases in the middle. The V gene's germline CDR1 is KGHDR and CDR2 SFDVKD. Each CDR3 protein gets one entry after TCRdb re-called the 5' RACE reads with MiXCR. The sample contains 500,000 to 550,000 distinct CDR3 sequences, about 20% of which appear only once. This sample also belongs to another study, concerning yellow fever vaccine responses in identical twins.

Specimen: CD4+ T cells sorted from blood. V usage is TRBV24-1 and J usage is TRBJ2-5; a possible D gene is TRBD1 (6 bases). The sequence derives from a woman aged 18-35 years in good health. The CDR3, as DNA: TGTGCCACCAGTGATTTGCAAACAGGGTCCGAGACCCAGTACTTC. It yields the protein CATSDLQTGSETQYF.